One sample yielded the 21 T cell receptor beta chains listed below, sequenced in a study of blood T cell repertoires in COVID-19. Generated by immunoSEQ multiplex PCR, the TCRdb table keeps only in-frame clones and is missing some. Of just over 50,000 clones in the sample, roughly nine tenths were seen once. Sequenced input: peripheral blood. The receptors stem from a human donor with active COVID-19. The donor label of this sample is uncertain.

The sample holds a few counts of this clone. This sequence joins TRBV29-1 and TRBJ2-1, with unresolved D. The germline V gene encodes CDR1 SQVTM and CDR2 ANQGSEA. CDR3 length: 13 amino acids. V lost 5 bases and J 0 bases, leaving 8 bases between the germline ends. The CDR3 is CSVPVSSYNEQFF. The CDR3 region has the DNA TGCAGCGTTCCGGTGAGCTCCTACAATGAGCAGTTCTTC.

The chain combines TRBV18 with TRBJ2-7, with 8 positions matching TRBD1. The CDR3 extends over 14 amino acids. Trimming removed 4 bases from V and 2 bases from J; junction bases left unmatched: 4. From germline, CDR1 is KGHSH and CDR2 LQKENI. This CDR3 is CASSLTGAPYEQYF. As DNA, the CDR3 is TGTGCCAGCTCACTGACAGGGGCACCCTACGAGCAGTACTTC.

The J gene is TRBJ2-2, the V gene TRBV28; TRBD2 is a possible D gene (5 bases). Trimming took 8 bases from V and 3 from J, leaving 13 bases between them. Germline V gene sequence: CDR1 MDHEN, CDR2 SYDVKM. The CDR3 is made up of 14 amino acids. This CDR3 reads CASGPWTHTGELFF. In DNA, the CDR3 is TGTGCCAGCGGACCGTGGACTCACACCGGGGAGCTGTTTTTT.

The chain employs TRBV7-9 and TRBJ2-5; 12 bases fit TRBD2. From germline, CDR1 is SEHNR and CDR2 FQNEAQ (reference sequence). The trim removed 7 bases at V and 2 bases at J, leaving 8 bases unmatched. The CDR3 is 16 residues long. CDR3 nucleotides: TGTGCCAGCACACCAGCAGGGACTAGCGGGCAAGAGACCCAGTACTTC. It codes for CASTPAGTSGQETQYF. Together with reference TRBV7-9 and TRBJ2-5, the CDR3 gives the full variable domain: DTGVSQNPRHKITKRGQNVTFRCDPISEHNRLYWYRQTLGQGPEFLTYFQNEAQLEKSRLLSDRFSAERPKGSFSTLEIQRTEQGDSAMYLCASTPAGTSGQETQYFGPGTRLLVL.

This chain uses TRBV18 with TRBJ1-2; D is unclear. The CDR3 contains 15 residues. Trimming removed 0 bases from V and 7 bases from J, with 15 bases in between. From germline, CDR1 is KGHSH and CDR2 LQKENI. This CDR3 reads CASSPPTNSYSGYTF. CDR3 sequence (DNA): TGTGCCAGCTCACCACCGACTAACTCCTACAGTGGCTACACCTTC.

The chain couples TRBV29-1 to TRBJ2-7, with a possible D match to TRBD1 (5 bases). The germline V gene encodes CDR1 SQVTM and CDR2 ANQGSEA. V gave up 6 bases and J gave up 2 bases, with 17 bases separating them. The CDR3 has 14 residues. The chain's CDR3 is CSVLRDGSAYEQYF. CDR3 nucleotide sequence: TGCAGCGTCCTCAGGGATGGATCGGCCTACGAGCAGTACTTC.

This CDR3 reads CATSEPGTGIEQFF. DNA of the CDR3: TGTGCCACCAGTGAACCCGGGACAGGGATTGAGCAGTTCTTC. The chain recombines TRBV24-1 with TRBJ2-1, with TRBD1 identical over 9 bases. V was pared by 4 bases and J by 9 bases, with 6 bases of the junction left unmatched. This CDR3 has 14 residues. Germline assignment: CDR1 KGHDR and CDR2 SFDVKD.

The chain uses TRBV5-1 and TRBJ1-1, with TRBD1 as a possible D gene (5 bases). V lost 0 bases, J lost 6 bases, and 9 bases lay in between. CDR3 length: 13 residues. Germline lookup yields CDR1 SGHRS and CDR2 YFSETQ. The CDR3, as DNA: TGCGCCAGCAGCTTGGCACAGGTTTCTGAAGCTTTCTTT. It is translated as CASSLAQVSEAFF.

The chain is built from TRBV2 and TRBJ2-3; 10 nucleotides align to TRBD2. From germline, CDR1 is SNHLY and CDR2 FYNNEI. The CDR3 is 15 residues long. V shed 7 bases, J shed 6 bases, and the junction held 10 bases outside the gene matches. Written as DNA, the CDR3 is TGTGCCAGCAATAAGCGGGGGGGCTTGAGTGATACGCAGTATTTT. Its translation: CASNKRGGLSDTQYF.

The chain combines TRBV12-5 with TRBJ2-2, with D unclear. The V end lost 6 bases, the J end lost 6 bases, and 5 bases lay between the germline ends. The CDR3 has 11 amino acids. CDR1 is LGHNT, CDR2 FRNRAP, per germline. This chain's CDR3 is CASGESGELFF. The CDR3 DNA sequence: TGTGCTAGTGGGGAGTCCGGGGAGCTGTTTTTT.

This clone has a single count. The chain combines TRBV7-9 with TRBJ1-2, with TRBD1 as a possible D gene (5 bases). Germline V gene lookup returns CDR1 SEHNR and CDR2 FQNEAQ (reference sequence). The V and J ends lost 0 bases and 5 bases respectively, with 13 bases between them. This CDR3 is built from 15 residues. The DNA for the CDR3 is TGTGCCAGCAGCTTAGCGTCCAGACAGCATTATGGCTACACCTTC. It specifies CASSLASRQHYGYTF. Looking up the rest from reference TRBV7-9 and TRBJ1-2 gives the full variable domain: DTGVSQNPRHKITKRGQNVTFRCDPISEHNRLYWYRQTLGQGPEFLTYFQNEAQLEKSRLLSDRFSAERPKGSFSTLEIQRTEQGDSAMYLCASSLASRQHYGYTFGSGTRLTVV.

In DNA, the CDR3 is TGTGCCAGCACCGATGGTCCCCAGGGGGGCGGGGAGCTGTTTTTT. This gives the protein CASTDGPQGGGELFF. The chain combines TRBV7-3 with TRBJ2-2; D is possibly TRBD1 (7 bases). CDR3 length equals 15 residues. Between the trimmed V and J ends, which lost 7 bases and 7 bases, there was a span of 19 bases. Germline lookup yields CDR1 SGHTA and CDR2 FQGTGA.

The chain couples TRBV5-6 to TRBJ2-3; D is unclear. V was pared by 4 bases and J by 4 bases, with 19 bases between. The germline CDR1 and CDR2 sequences are SGHDT and YYEEEE. The CDR3 loop spans 16 amino acids. The CDR3 reads CASSIQLVIGPDTQYF. CDR3 sequence (DNA): TGTGCCAGCAGCATTCAGCTAGTCATCGGCCCAGATACGCAGTATTTT.

As for this clone: One end of the junction varies from germline; a read error may be responsible. V gene TRBV7-7 combines with J gene TRBJ2-5, with D perhaps given as TRBD1 or TRBD2 (7 bases each). CDR1 and CDR2 from the germline V gene are SSHAT and FNYEAQ (reference sequence). The CDR3 sequence is 16 residues long. CDR3 protein: CASSLAGGGRQETQYF. The CDR3 nucleotides read TGTGCTAGCAGCTTAGCAGGGGGGGGGCGTCAAGAGACCCAGTACTTC.

This clone showed up just once. This chain uses TRBV6-5 with TRBJ2-7, with D possibly TRBD2 on 5 matching bases. The CDR3 runs to 16 residues. Germline loops: CDR1 MNHEY, CDR2 SVGAGI. The ends were cut back, 0 bases at V and 2 bases at J, with 14 bases in the middle. The CDR3 region has the DNA TGTGCCAGCAGTTACTCAAAGGGTCGGAGGACCTACGAGCAGTACTTC. This gives the protein CASSYSKGRRTYEQYF.

V usage is TRBV6-5 and J usage is TRBJ2-3; no clear D. Germline CDR1 MNHEY, CDR2 SVGAGI. Trimming took off 7 bases at V and 0 bases at J, with 11 bases between the two ends. The CDR3 is 14 residues long. In nucleotides, the CDR3 is TGTGCCAGCATGGGCAGTCTTAGCACAGATACGCAGTATTTT. Amino acid sequence: CASMGSLSTDTQYF.

By sample share, this clone is medium-sized (0.01 to 0.1%). Other DNA sequences from this sample encode an identical CDR3 as well. The rearrangement links TRBV19 to TRBJ1-1; 7 nucleotides align to TRBD1. J lost 2 bases, V lost 5 bases, and 5 bases had no gene match. CDR1 LNHDA and CDR2 SQIVND come from the germline V gene (reference sequence). This CDR3 comprises 14 residues. CDR3 protein: CASSPQGLNTEAFF. CDR3 nucleotide sequence: TGTGCCAGTAGTCCACAGGGGTTAAACACTGAAGCTTTCTTT.

The V and J genes are TRBV4-3 and TRBJ1-5; 9 bases fit TRBD1. CDR1 and CDR2 from the germline V gene are LGHNA and YSLEER. The CDR3 consists of 15 residues. V lost 0 bases to trimming and J lost 5 bases; unmatched junction nucleotides: 2. The CDR3 DNA follows: TGCGCCAGCAGCCAAGATGGGACAGGGTATCAGCCCCAGCATTTT. Protein product: CASSQDGTGYQPQHF.

This chain connects TRBV4-2 to TRBJ2-3, with no clear D. The CDR3 sequence is 13 residues long. The germline V gene encodes CDR1 LGHNA and CDR2 YNFKEQ. V lost 5 bases to trimming and J lost 0 bases, with 6 bases between them. The DNA of the CDR3 is TGTGCCAGCAGCGCGACTAGCACAGATACGCAGTATTTT. This translates into CASSATSTDTQYF.

This chain joins TRBV5-4 and TRBJ2-5; TRBD2 matches 7 bases. The CDR3 totals 16 residues. V shed 3 bases, J shed 1 base, and the junction held 9 bases outside the gene matches. Per the germline V gene, CDR1 is SGHNT and CDR2 is YYREEE (reference sequence). The CDR3 DNA reads as TGTGCCAGCAGCTCTAGCGGAAACACACCCCAAGAGACCCAGTACTTC. Translating gives CASSSSGNTPQETQYF.

The chain uses TRBV9 and TRBJ2-3; D unresolved. Trimming took 0 bases from V and 3 from J, leaving 17 bases between them. The length of the CDR3 is 17 residues. Germline lookup yields CDR1 SGDLS and CDR2 YYNGEE. The CDR3 DNA follows: TGTGCCAGCAGCGTAGGCATCCAAAGCAGGTGGACAGATACGCAGTATTTT. Protein: CASSVGIQSRWTDTQYF.